One sample yielded the 9 T cell receptor beta chains listed below, sequenced in a study of early T cells in non-severe SARS-CoV-2 infection. TCRdb re-called the 5' RACE reads with MiXCR, one entry per CDR3 protein. The sample holds 55,000 to 75,000 distinct CDR3 sequences, less than 12% seen once. Sequenced here: whole blood, sampled at baseline. These receptors were obtained from an adult who was a healthcare worker with PCR-confirmed SARS-CoV-2 infection or an uninfected control (not recorded which).

The table lists this clonotype with many counts. This sequence joins TRBV6-2 or TRBV6-3 and TRBJ2-7; D gene unclear. The CDR3 spans 14 residues. Trimming stripped 7 bases from V and 1 base from J, with 14 bases between. Per germline, CDR1 MNHEY and CDR2 SVGEGT. In nucleotides, the CDR3 is TGTGCCAGCAACACCCCCCTCTCTTCCTACGAGCAGTACTTC. Encoded protein: CASNTPLSSYEQYF.

This chain links TRBV28 with TRBJ2-5; no definite D call. The CDR3 runs to 16 residues. Germline V CDR1 and CDR2: MDHEN, SYDVKM. V shed 4 bases and J shed 1 base, with 16 bases lying between them. CDR3 protein: CASSSPAKGSQETQYF. The CDR3 DNA is TGTGCCAGCAGTTCCCCGGCTAAGGGCAGCCAAGAGACCCAGTACTTC.

This clonotype was detected ten times or more. V usage is TRBV19 and J usage is TRBJ1-5; 7 bases are a match to TRBD1. The trim removed 4 bases at V and 3 bases at J, leaving 9 bases unmatched. Germline V gives CDR1 LNHDA, CDR2 SQIVND (reference sequence). The CDR3 sequence is 16 residues long. CDR3 nucleotide sequence: TGTGCCAGTAGTAGCGGACAGGTCTGGAACAATCAGCCCCAGCATTTT. It yields the protein CASSSGQVWNNQPQHF.

Regarding this clonotype: A single base separates this from a much larger clone, so it may be a read error. The gene calls are TRBV20-1 and TRBJ2-2, with 9 bases that match TRBD2. This CDR3 contains 14 residues. Trimming at V came to 7 bases and at J to 6 bases, leaving 9 bases not matched to a gene. Germline V gene data show CDR1 as DFQATT and CDR2 as SNEGSKA (reference sequence). The CDR3 region is CSVSLAGRAGELFF. Written as DNA, the CDR3 is TGCAGTGTCAGCCTAGCGGGAAGGGCCGGGGAGCTGTTTTTT.

This clonotype was detected ten times or more. This chain connects TRBV7-2 to TRBJ1-1; D uncertain. V lost 5 bases to trimming and J lost 3 bases, with 4 bases between them. The CDR3 sequence is 11 residues long. The V gene's germline CDR1 is SGHTA and CDR2 FQGNSA. The CDR3 sequence is CASSPDTEAFF. CDR3 sequence (DNA): TGTGCCAGCAGCCCGGACACTGAAGCTTTCTTT.

This clonotype was detected many times. The CDR3 reads CASSVAPAADTQYF. In DNA form, the CDR3 reads TGTGCCAGCAGCGTAGCTCCTGCGGCAGATACGCAGTATTTT. V and J are TRBV9 and TRBJ2-3; D is unresolved. This CDR3 has 14 residues. Trimming left V 0 bases short and J 4 bases short, with 9 bases between. Germline CDR1 is SGDLS and CDR2 is YYNGEE.

This clonotype was recorded many times. The genes are TRBV13 and TRBJ2-2; tentative D call: TRBD2 (6 bases). This CDR3 comprises 15 residues. The V gene's germline CDR1 is PRHDT and CDR2 FYEKMQ (reference sequence). Between the trimmed V and J ends, which lost 6 bases and 0 bases, there was a span of 11 bases. The CDR3 reads CASSISGANTGELFF. The CDR3 DNA reads as TGTGCCAGCAGTATTTCGGGAGCGAACACCGGGGAGCTGTTTTTT.

This clonotype was recorded at least ten times. The chain couples TRBV7-9 to TRBJ1-1, with a tentative D call TRBD1 (5 bases). CDR1 is SEHNR and CDR2 is FQNEAQ in the germline V gene (reference sequence). Trimming took 5 bases from V and 1 from J, leaving 11 bases between them. The CDR3 extends over 14 amino acids. CDR3 residues: CASSRGIENTEAFF. The CDR3 DNA reads TGTGCCAGCAGCCGGGGGATTGAGAACACTGAAGCTTTCTTT.

This clonotype was counted only a few times. This CDR3 reads CASSFPPENIQYF. CDR3 coding DNA: TGTGCCAGCAGTTTTCCCCCCGAAAACATTCAGTACTTC. V is TRBV6-2 or TRBV6-3 and J is TRBJ2-4; D is unresolved. Germline lookup yields CDR1 MNHEY and CDR2 SVGEGT. This CDR3 comprises 13 residues. V lost 4 bases and J 5 bases, leaving 9 bases between the germline ends.